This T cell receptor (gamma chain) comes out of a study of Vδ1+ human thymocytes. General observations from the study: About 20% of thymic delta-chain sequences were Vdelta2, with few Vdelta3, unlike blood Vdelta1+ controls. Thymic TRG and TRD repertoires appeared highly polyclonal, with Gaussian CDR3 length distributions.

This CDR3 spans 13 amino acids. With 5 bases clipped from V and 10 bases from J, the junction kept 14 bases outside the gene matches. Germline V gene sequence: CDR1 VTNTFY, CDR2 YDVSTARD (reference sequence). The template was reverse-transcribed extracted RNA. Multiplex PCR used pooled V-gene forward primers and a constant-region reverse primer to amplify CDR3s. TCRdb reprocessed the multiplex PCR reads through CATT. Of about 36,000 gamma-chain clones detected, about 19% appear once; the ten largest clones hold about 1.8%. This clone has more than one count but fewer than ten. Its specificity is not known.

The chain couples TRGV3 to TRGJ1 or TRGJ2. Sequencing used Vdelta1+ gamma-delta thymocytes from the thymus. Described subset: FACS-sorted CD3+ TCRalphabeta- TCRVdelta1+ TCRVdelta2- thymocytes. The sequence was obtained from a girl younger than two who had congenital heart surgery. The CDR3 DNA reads TGTGCCACCTGGGTCCCCTCGGTGGGGAAGAAACTCTTT. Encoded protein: CATWVPSVGKKLF.